This TCR beta chain is drawn from a study of cytomegalovirus exposure and HLA in healthy donors. Primers: 60 Vbeta forward and 13 Jbeta reverse. Profiled with immunoSEQ multiplex PCR; TCRdb holds only in-frame clones, not every one. The sample includes about 180,000 clones, approximately 84% of them seen just once. Losses at the gene ends were 3 bases for V and 4 bases for J; bases not matched to a gene: 6. Germline V gene sequence: CDR1 MNHNS, CDR2 SASEGT. CDR3 length equals 15 residues. The receptor was isolated from a girl aged 5-17 years in good health and CMV-seropositive. Sequenced sample: PBMCs. The genes are TRBV6-1 and TRBJ1-2, with 9 bases that match TRBD1. The CDR3 DNA is TGTGCCAGCAGTGAGGGACAGGGCCATACCTATGGCTACACCTTC. It is translated as CASSEGQGHTYGYTF.